This TCR beta chain was captured by sequencing in a study of early T cells in non-severe SARS-CoV-2 infection. Deletions cut 4 bases from V and 6 bases from J, with 13 bases between. The CDR3 loop spans 13 amino acids. Germline CDR1 DFQATT, CDR2 SNEGSKA (reference sequence). Attachment of unique molecular identifiers was made to individual cDNA molecules. One entry per CDR3 protein, called by TCRdb with MiXCR from the 5' RACE reads. The sample yields roughly 25,000 distinct CDR3 sequences, 4% to 5% seen once. This clonotype appeared many times. The TCR was taken from an adult who was a healthcare worker with PCR-confirmed SARS-CoV-2 infection or an uninfected control (not recorded which). The chain carries TRBV20-1 and TRBJ2-1, with D tentatively TRBD1 (6 bases). Material for sequencing was whole blood. The CDR3: CSANRDRSNEQFF. The CDR3 coding sequence is TGCAGTGCTAACAGAGACAGGTCCAATGAGCAGTTCTTC.